The next 13 T cell receptor beta chains were all read from a single sample in a study of blood T cell repertoires in COVID-19. Sequenced by immunoSEQ multiplex PCR; TCRdb stores in-frame clones only, minus some. The data hold 200,000 to 250,000 clones, with 70% to 90% observed a single time. Sequenced input: peripheral blood. These receptors were obtained from a man aged 50 to 60 with COVID-19, enrolled during active disease.

This clone showed up just once. V gene TRBV27 combines with J gene TRBJ2-1, with TRBD1 identical over 10 bases. CDR1 is MNHEY and CDR2 is SMNVEV in the germline V gene (reference sequence). V was clipped by 8 bases and J by 2 bases; unmatched bases: 9. The CDR3 extends over 16 amino acids. CDR3 bases: TGTGCCAGCCGCGGGACAGGGGTGAGACCCTACAATGAGCAGTTCTTC. Residues: CASRGTGVRPYNEQFF.

The gene calls are TRBV18 and TRBJ1-2, with TRBD1 matching 8 bases. The CDR3 extends over 15 amino acids. After removal of 0 bases from V and 4 bases from J, the junction contained 4 bases not matched to a gene. The V gene's germline CDR1 is KGHSH and CDR2 LQKENI. The CDR3 region is CASSPPNGQGYGYTF. The CDR3 coding sequence is TGTGCCAGCTCACCACCGAACGGACAGGGCTATGGCTACACCTTC.

The chain has TRBV7-9 and TRBJ1-2, with TRBD1 identical over 7 bases. The germline V gene encodes CDR1 SEHNR and CDR2 FQNEAQ (reference sequence). CDR3 size: 14 residues. V lost 5 bases and J lost 6; bases outside the gene matches: 9. CDR3 protein: CASSQTGAVHGYTF. DNA for the CDR3: TGTGCCAGCAGCCAAACAGGGGCGGTACATGGCTACACCTTC.

The chain carries TRBV27 and TRBJ1-5; D unclear. Trimming removed 6 bases from V and 0 bases from J, with 6 bases in between. The length of the CDR3 is 13 residues. Germline CDR1 is MNHEY and CDR2 is SMNVEV (reference sequence). The CDR3: CASSRGSNQPQHF. The CDR3 bases are TGTGCCAGCAGCCGAGGTAGCAATCAGCCCCAGCATTTT.

CDR3 nucleotides: TGTGCCAGCAGCCAAGATACGGCCGCGTCGGGCTACGAGCAGTACTTC. This sequence encodes CASSQDTAASGYEQYF. This rearrangement joins TRBV3-1 (or the pseudogene TRBV3-2) to TRBJ2-7; unclear D gene. The germline V gene has CDR1 LGHDT and CDR2 YNNKEL (reference sequence). V lost 0 bases and J lost 3, with 15 bases in between. The CDR3 spans 16 residues.

CDR3 sequence reads: CASSTRSGGTEAFF. The CDR3 coding sequence is TGTGCCAGCAGCACACGTAGCGGGGGCACTGAAGCTTTCTTT. V usage is TRBV11-2 and J usage is TRBJ1-1, with D possibly being TRBD1 (5 bases). Germline V lookup: CDR1 SGHAT, CDR2 FQNNGV. This CDR3 spans 14 amino acids. The germline V and J ends were trimmed by 5 bases and 4 bases, with 14 bases remaining between them.

The rearrangement links TRBV12-3 or TRBV12-4 to TRBJ2-1, with a tentative D call TRBD1 (5 bases). V was clipped by 3 bases and J by 5 bases, with 8 bases between them. The CDR3 loop spans 13 amino acids. Here the CDR3 DNA reads TGTGCCAGCAGTTTTCTCAGGGACAATGAGCAGTTCTTC. Its translation: CASSFLRDNEQFF.

The gene calls are TRBV30 and TRBJ1-1; D gene unclear. Germline CDR1 reads GTSNPN; CDR2 reads SVGIG (reference sequence). V was pared by 3 bases and J by 0 bases, with 11 bases between. The CDR3 is made up of 14 amino acids. The CDR3 region has the DNA TGTGCCTGGAGACAAATTGATCTGAACACTGAAGCTTTCTTT. It encodes CAWRQIDLNTEAFF.

The gene calls are TRBV28 and TRBJ2-7; D is perhaps TRBD2 (6 bases). Germline CDR1 MDHEN, CDR2 SYDVKM. The CDR3 runs 16 residues. Deletions cut 5 bases from V and 0 bases from J, with 17 bases between. The CDR3, as DNA: TGTGCCAGCAGTCCCTCGGGGCGGGGCAGCTCCTACGAGCAGTACTTC. Protein product: CASSPSGRGSSYEQYF.

The V call is TRBV9, the J call TRBJ1-3; 7 bases fit TRBD1. The CDR3 is 16 residues long. The V segment lost 0 bases and the J segment 4 bases; nucleotides outside the gene matches: 7. The germline V gene has CDR1 SGDLS and CDR2 YYNGEE. The DNA of the CDR3 is TGTGCCAGCAGCGTAGTGGGGGACAGCAAAGGAAACACCATATATTTT. Encoded protein: CASSVVGDSKGNTIYF.

This chain uses TRBV18 with TRBJ1-5, with D possibly being TRBD1 (6 bases). This CDR3 has 14 amino acids. Looked up from germline, CDR1 is KGHSH and CDR2 is LQKENI. V was clipped by 3 bases and J by 4 bases, with 10 bases between them. CDR3 nucleotide sequence: TGTGCCAGCTCACCGGGAGGGGGTAATCAGCCCCAGCATTTT. Amino acid sequence: CASSPGGGNQPQHF.

In this sample, this clone turned up once. The J gene is TRBJ1-4, the V gene TRBV4-1, with 7 positions matching TRBD1. V lost 1 base to trimming and J lost 2 bases; unmatched junction nucleotides: 4. Germline CDR1 and CDR2: MGHRA and YSYEKL. The CDR3 is 16 residues long. The CDR3 nucleotides are TGCGCCAGCAGCCAAGGCACAGGGGTGACTAATGAAAAACTGTTTTTT. This translates into CASSQGTGVTNEKLFF.

V and J are TRBV4-1 and TRBJ1-5; 8 positions agree with TRBD1. Trimming took 0 bases from V and 7 from J; bases not matched to a gene: 5. The CDR3 has 15 residues. CDR1 is MGHRA and CDR2 is YSYEKL in the germline V gene. The CDR3 DNA is TGCGCCAGCAGCCAAGACGGACAGGGACGGCAGCCCCAGCATTTT. Translation gives CASSQDGQGRQPQHF.